This T cell receptor beta chain emerged from a study of T cell responses to AZD1222 COVID-19 vaccine. The germline V gene has CDR1 MNHEY and CDR2 SMNVEV (reference sequence). The CDR3 is made up of 16 amino acids. J gave up 5 bases and V 5 bases, and 10 bases lay outside the gene matches. This clone was recorded only once. Generated by immunoSEQ multiplex PCR, the TCRdb table keeps only in-frame clones and is missing some. The data contain some 120,000 clones, about 90% of them singletons. The receptor was isolated from an adult who received the AZD1222 COVID-19 vaccine. The rearrangement joins TRBV27 to TRBJ2-2; 8 bases agree with TRBD1. The material was peripheral blood, obtained 28 days after the second AZD1222 dose. The CDR3 nucleotides are TGTGCCAGCAGTCCGTCGACAGGGGAGGTTACCGGGGAGCTGTTTTTT. This gives the protein CASSPSTGEVTGELFF.